Listed below are T cell receptor beta chains from one sample, sequenced in a study of glioma-infiltrating T cells. In TCRdb, the multiplex PCR reads were re-called with MiXCR into one record per CDR3 protein. The profile covers 90,000 to 100,000 distinct CDR3 sequences, with around 37% appearing a single time and roughly two fifths taken by the ten largest. Material: glioma tissue, nonneoplastic brain tissue, or PBMCs (not recorded which). The receptors originated from a human donor with low-grade glioma or glioblastoma, undergoing nonglioma brain surgery, or in good health (not recorded which). Both conserved end residues are part of each CDR3. The order of the fields is clone size, D gene, J gene, CDR3 length, V gene, CDR3 DNA, CDR3 protein. A D gene is named only where the DNA matches it firmly. Size is omitted from some rows. Given values are once, few, many or a class for expanded clones.

many | . | TRBJ1-2 | 13 | TRBV29-1 | TGCAGCGCCACTGATCGGGCGAACTATGGCTACACCTTC | CSATDRANYGYTF
many | . | TRBJ2-3 | 16 | TRBV2 | TGTGCCAGCAGTGGCGTCGTTTTTGGGGTCCCAGATACGCAGTATTTT | CASSGVVFGVPDTQYF
. | . | TRBJ2-5 | 14 | TRBV19 | TGTGCCAGTAAAAATCGGGCAGGGCAAAAGACCCAGTACTTC | CASKNRAGQKTQYF
. | . | TRBJ1-1 | 12 | TRBV3-1 | TGTGCCGGCAGCCAAGATGACAGTGAAGCTTTCTTT | CAGSQDDSEAFF
. | TRBD2 | TRBJ2-3 | 15 | TRBV19 | TGTGCCAGTAGTATAGGGCTAGCGGGAGGCGGTACGCAGTATTTT | CASSIGLAGGGTQYF
. | TRBD1 | TRBJ2-5 | 12 | TRBV27 | TGTGCCAGCAGTCTAGGACAGGGGAGCCAGTACTTC | CASSLGQGSQYF
. | . | TRBJ1-2 | 13 | TRBV20-1 | TGCGGTGATAGAGAAGGCAGGGCGAGAGGCTACACCTTC | CGDREGRARGYTF
. | TRBD1 | TRBJ2-1 | 15 | TRBV6-2/TRBV6-3 | TGTGCCAGCAGCAGGACAGGGGGAGGGTGGGAGACCCAGTTCTTC | CASSRTGGGWETQFF
many | TRBD2 | TRBJ2-5 | 16 | TRBV7-9 | TGTGCCAGCGGCACTCGGACTAGCGGGAGTAGGGAGACCCAGTACTTC | CASGTRTSGSRETQYF
many | TRBD2 | TRBJ2-7 | 15 | TRBV6-1 | TGTGCCAGCAGACAACTAATGGGACTATCCTACGAGCAGTACTTC | CASRQLMGLSYEQYF
many | . | TRBJ2-7 | 15 | TRBV6-2/TRBV6-3 | TGTGCCAGCAGTTATGCCCGTGGCGCTCTCAACGAGCAGTACTTC | CASSYARGALNEQYF
. | . | TRBJ1-4 | 13 | TRBV6-1 | TGTGCAAGCAGTGAATTTATGGGGAGACTCGGGCTTTTT | CASSEFMGRLGLF
. | . | TRBJ2-3 | 16 | TRBV3-1 | TGTGCCGGCAGCCTAACTATAGCTGAGTTCTCATATACGCAGTATTTT | CAGSLTIAEFSYTQYF
many | TRBD1 | TRBJ2-3 | 15 | TRBV2 | TGTGCCAGCAGAGACAGGGGGCGCCGGACAGATACGCAGTATTTT | CASRDRGRRTDTQYF
many | . | TRBJ2-1 | 13 | TRBV7-2 | TGTGCCAGCAGCTCGGGACGGAACAATGAGCAGTTCTTC | CASSSGRNNEQFF
few | . | TRBJ1-2 | 11 | TRBV29-1 | TGCAGCGTTGCTGAGGGCTATGGCTACACCTTC | CSVAEGYGYTF
many | TRBD2 | TRBJ2-3 | 20 | TRBV20-1 | TGCAGTGCTAGAGATCAGGCTAGCGGATTCCTGTCATTAAGCACAGATACGCAGTATTTT | CSARDQASGFLSLSTDTQYF
few | . | TRBJ2-7 | 13 | TRBV5-5 | TGTGCCAGCAGCTTCGCGGGATCCTACGAGCAGTACTTC | CASSFAGSYEQYF
. | TRBD2 | TRBJ2-7 | 15 | TRBV4-1 | TGCGCCAGCAAACGAGAACTAGCGGGTTCCTACGAGCAGTACTTC | CASKRELAGSYEQYF
. | . | TRBJ2-7 | 11 | TRBV7-8 | TGTGCCAGCAGCTCCCCCGACGAGCAGTACTTC | CASSSPDEQYF
many | . | TRBJ2-3 | 16 | TRBV5-4 | TGTGCCAGCAGCTTCATTCTTAGTTCTAGCACAGATACGCAGTATTTT | CASSFILSSSTDTQYF
. | . | TRBJ2-7 | 15 | TRBV20-1 | TGCAGTGCCCCAAAGACCCCGGGGGGCTACAATGAGCAGTACTTC | CSAPKTPGGYNEQYF
. | . | TRBJ2-7 | 12 | TRBV15 | TGTGCCACCTGGACCTCTTACTCCGAGAAGTACTTC | CATWTSYSEKYF
. | TRBD1 | TRBJ2-7 | 12 | TRBV6-1 | TGTGCCAGCAGGGCGGGACAGGGGGGACAGTACTTC | CASRAGQGGQYF
many | . | TRBJ2-7 | 13 | TRBV18 | TGTGCCAGCTCACCAGTGGCAGGGGAGCTCCGGTACTTC | CASSPVAGELRYF
. | . | TRBJ1-1 | 13 | TRBV6-2/TRBV6-3 | TGTGCCAGCAGTTTGTCGCCCCGCACTGAAGCTTTCTTT | CASSLSPRTEAFF
many | TRBD1 | TRBJ2-7 | 14 | TRBV7-9 | TGTGCCACTGACGCCGGGACAGACCTTTCCGAGCAGTACTTC | CATDAGTDLSEQYF
many | . | TRBJ1-1 | 16 | TRBV7-8 | TGTGCCAGCAGCATAAGGGACCGCCATCTGAACACTGAAGCTTTCTTT | CASSIRDRHLNTEAFF
many | TRBD1 | TRBJ2-7 | 14 | TRBV3-1 | TGTGCCAGCAGCCAAGCCGGGACAGCATACGAGCAGTACTTC | CASSQAGTAYEQYF
many | TRBD2 | TRBJ2-1 | 15 | TRBV20-1 | TGCAGTGCTATGGCGGGGGGTAGTAAGTACAATGAGCAGTTCTTC | CSAMAGGSKYNEQFF
many | TRBD1 | TRBJ1-3 | 16 | TRBV20-1 | TGCAGTGCGGGAACGACAGGGGACCTCTCTGGAAACACCATATATTTT | CSAGTTGDLSGNTIYF
many | . | TRBJ2-7 | 15 | TRBV20-1 | TGCAGTGCTAGAGTTGGGGAGCAGGGCACCTACGAGCAGTACTTC | CSARVGEQGTYEQYF
. | TRBD1 | TRBJ1-5 | 15 | TRBV6-6 | TGTGCCAGCAGTTACTCGACAGGGGGGTATCCGACCCAGCATTTT | CASSYSTGGYPTQHF
. | . | TRBJ2-7 | 12 | TRBV20-1 | TGCAGTGCTATGGCGGGTCCCTACGAGCAGTACTTC | CSAMAGPYEQYF
many | TRBD1 | TRBJ2-1 | 13 | TRBV29-1 | TGCAGCGGACACAGGGGGCCGGCGAATGAGCAGTTCTTC | CSGHRGPANEQFF
. | . | TRBJ2-3 | 15 | TRBV6-2/TRBV6-3 | TGTGCCAGCAGTGGCGGACAGCGAGGGACAGATACGCAGTATTTT | CASSGGQRGTDTQYF
. | . | TRBJ2-1 | 16 | TRBV5-5 | TGTGCCAGCAGCTGGGACGTGACCCGCTCCTACAATGAGCAGTTCTTC | CASSWDVTRSYNEQFF
. | . | TRBJ2-7 | 15 | TRBV6-5 | TGTGCCAGCAGCTTTTTGGGGGAGCACCGGGACGAGCAGTACTTC | CASSFLGEHRDEQYF
. | TRBD1 | TRBJ1-1 | 12 | TRBV28 | TGTGCCAGCAGACCAGGGGGCGCTGAAGCTTTCTTT | CASRPGGAEAFF
. | TRBD2 | TRBJ2-3 | 20 | TRBV20-1 | TGCAGTGCTAGATCTATGTCGCCACTAGCGGGAGGGCCCTTCACAGATACGCAGTATTTT | CSARSMSPLAGGPFTDTQYF
. | . | TRBJ1-1 | 10 | TRBV20-1 | TGCAGTGGTAGGTCAAGTGAAGCTTTCTTT | CSGRSSEAFF
many | . | TRBJ2-7 | 15 | TRBV14 | TGTGCCAGCAGCCAAGGGATAGCCTACCTTTACGAGCAGTACTTC | CASSQGIAYLYEQYF
many | . | TRBJ2-5 | 13 | TRBV6-6 | TGTGCCAGCAGTTACCCAGGGTTGGGGACCCAGTACTTC | CASSYPGLGTQYF
many | TRBD1 | TRBJ2-7 | 15 | TRBV20-1 | TGCAGTGCTAGTTCCCCCGGGACAGGGAGCTACGAGCAGTACTTC | CSASSPGTGSYEQYF
many | TRBD2 | TRBJ2-1 | 16 | TRBV6-2/TRBV6-3 | TGTGCCAGCAGAGCGCGGACTAGCGGGGGGGCAAATGAGCAGTTCTTC | CASRARTSGGANEQFF
many | . | TRBJ2-2 | 13 | TRBV2 | TGTGCCAGCAGTGGGACCTTCACCGGGGAGCTGTTTTTT | CASSGTFTGELFF
once | . | TRBJ2-1 | 12 | TRBV20-1 | TGCAGTGCTATGGCAGATCCCTACGAGCAGCTCTTC | CSAMADPYEQLF
. | . | TRBJ1-5 | 19 | TRBV27 | TGTGCCAGCAGCCGGGCTAGTGGGGACATCACGGGGTTGGCAGATACGCAGCATTTT | CASSRASGDITGLADTQHF
. | . | TRBJ1-2 | 13 | TRBV6-5 | . | CDSSHSDLYGCTF
. | . | TRBJ2-3 | 19 | TRBV6-1 | TGTGCCAGCACGCAAGGGAGACACCGGGGACGTCCCATAACAGATACGCAGTATTTT | CASTQGRHRGRPITDTQYF
once | . | TRBJ1-5 | 14 | TRBV20-1 | TGCAGTGCCCCCTTCGTGACAGGAGTAGCACCCCAGCATTTT | CSAPFVTGVAPQHF
many | . | TRBJ2-1 | 13 | TRBV19 | TGTGCCAGTAGTAGAGGGCGAATCTATGAGCAGTTCTTC | CASSRGRIYEQFF